The rows below give T cell receptor beta chains drawn from one sample of a study of response to subunit inactivated influenza vaccine. MiXCR, run by TCRdb on the RT-PCR reads, gives a single entry per CDR3 protein. This repertoire shows over 800,000 distinct CDR3 sequences, over 20% found once; its top ten account for about 10%. Sequencing was performed on PBMCs from blood, taken more than 4 days after vaccination. The receptor set was obtained from a man between 50 and 59 years old who received an inactivated influenza vaccine. CDR3s include the opening cysteine and the closing phenylalanine or tryptophan. D genes are given only for firm matches. Size tells how often a clone was seen (once, few, many) or the class of an expanded clone, and some rows leave it out.

v_gene	abundance	d_gene	j_gene	len	CDR3aa	CDR3nt
TRBV7-2	few	-	TRBJ2-7	14	CASRLRETSYEQYF	TGTGCCAGCAGACTAAGGGAGACTAGCTACGAGCAGTACTTC
TRBV7-2	-	TRBD2	TRBJ2-5	15	CASSQNGLVGETQYF	TGTGCCAGCAGCCAAAACGGACTAGTCGGAGAGACCCAGTACTTC
TRBV6-2/TRBV6-3	-	TRBD1	TRBJ2-1	16	CASTPLGTGGYNEQFF	TGTGCCAGCACTCCCCTTGGAACAGGGGGCTACAATGAGCAGTTCTTC
TRBV12-3/TRBV12-4	-	-	TRBJ2-1	17	CASSYERGGVPYNEQFF	TGTGCCAGCAGTTACGAGCGCGGCGGGGTACCCTACAATGAGCAGTTCTTC
TRBV28	-	-	TRBJ2-7	15	CASRDLASGIYEQYF	TGTGCCAGCAGAGATTTGGCCAGTGGTATCTACGAGCAGTACTTC
TRBV6-5	-	TRBD1	TRBJ1-4	15	CASRYNRGGAEKLFF	TGTGCCAGCAGATATAACAGGGGTGGAGCGGAAAAACTGTTTTTT
TRBV7-3	few	-	TRBJ2-1	14	CASSLTRADNEQFF	TGTGCCAGCAGCTTAACGCGAGCTGACAATGAGCAGTTCTTC
TRBV10-3	many	TRBD1	TRBJ1-6	14	CATKRTGNNSPLHF	TGTGCCACAAAGAGGACAGGGAATAATTCACCCCTCCACTTT
TRBV5-1	few	-	TRBJ1-4	14	CASSSGPGGEKLFF	TGCGCCAGCAGCTCGGGACCCGGGGGAGAAAAACTGTTTTTT
TRBV7-8	-	TRBD2	TRBJ2-7	17	CASSLNSGGRGAYEQYF	TGTGCCAGCAGCTTAAATTCCGGCGGGAGAGGCGCCTACGAGCAGTACTTC
TRBV5-1	many	-	TRBJ2-6	17	CASSLTSGTSGANVLTF	TGCGCCAGCAGCCTCACCTCAGGAACCTCTGGGGCCAACGTCCTGACTTTC
TRBV29-1	few	-	TRBJ2-1	14	CSAKDGISYNEQFF	TGCAGCGCGAAGGACGGGATATCCTACAATGAGCAGTTCTTC
TRBV4-3	few	-	TRBJ2-2	17	CASSPGATGRWVGELFF	TGCGCCAGCAGCCCAGGGGCTACAGGGCGGTGGGTCGGGGAGCTGTTTTTT
TRBV6-1	-	-	TRBJ2-1	15	CASLPGTRSYNEQFF	TGTGCCAGCCTACCAGGGACTCGTTCCTACAATGAGCAGTTCTTC
TRBV5-1	many	-	TRBJ2-1	15	CASSLGESSYNEQFF	TGCGCCAGCAGCTTGGGAGAGAGCTCCTACAATGAGCAGTTCTTC
TRBV27	few	TRBD1	TRBJ2-1	15	CASRTDRVAYNEQFF	TGTGCCAGCAGAACAGACAGGGTGGCCTACAATGAGCAGTTCTTC
TRBV28	few	-	TRBJ2-2	14	CASTTQGNTGELFF	TGTGCCAGCACCACGCAGGGGAACACCGGGGAGCTGTTTTTT
TRBV29-1	few	-	TRBJ2-3	12	CSVERWGSAQYF	TGCAGCGTTGAACGCTGGGGGAGCGCGCAGTATTTT
TRBV7-2	-	-	TRBJ2-7	13	CASSESGTYEQYF	TGTGCCAGCAGCGAGTCGGGCACCTACGAGCAGTACTTC
TRBV5-1	-	-	TRBJ1-1	15	CASSLETGVVTEAFF	TGCGCCAGCAGCTTGGAAACAGGCGTTGTCACTGAAGCTTTCTTT
TRBV5-1	few	-	TRBJ1-4	15	CASSKEARGDEKLFF	TGCGCCAGCAGCAAGGAGGCAAGAGGGGACGAAAAACTGTTTTTT
TRBV20-1	few	TRBD1	TRBJ1-2	13	CSARDRDRNGYTF	TGCAGTGCTAGGGACAGGGATCGTAATGGCTACACCTTC
TRBV20-1	many	TRBD2	TRBJ2-3	14	CSARAGASTDTQYF	TGCAGTGCCCGAGCGGGGGCTAGCACAGATACGCAGTATTTT
TRBV4-1	-	TRBD1	TRBJ1-1	17	CASSPQPGQAGKGEAFF	TGCGCCAGCAGCCCCCAACCGGGACAGGCCGGCAAGGGTGAAGCTTTCTTT
TRBV6-2/TRBV6-3	-	-	TRBJ2-1	16	CASSQFMGSPYNEQFF	TGTGCCAGCAGCCAATTCATGGGGTCCCCCTACAATGAGCAGTTCTTC
TRBV20-1	many	-	TRBJ2-1	15	CSAAAWGRAYNEQFF	TGCAGTGCCGCGGCGTGGGGAAGGGCCTACAATGAGCAGTTCTTC
TRBV7-6	few	-	TRBJ2-3	14	CASSAYIGTDTQYF	TGTGCCAGCAGCGCCTACATCGGCACAGATACGCAGTATTTT
TRBV3-1	once	TRBD2	TRBJ2-1	14	CASSPSSGTGEQFF	TGTGCCAGCAGCCCCTCTAGCGGTACCGGTGAGCAGTTCTTC
TRBV5-1	-	-	TRBJ2-2	14	CASSDGLYTGELFF	TGCGCCAGCAGCGACGGACTCTACACCGGGGAGCTGTTTTTT
TRBV20-1	-	TRBD2	TRBJ2-5	14	CSARGLADQETQYF	TGCAGTGCTAGAGGGCTAGCGGATCAAGAGACCCAGTACTTC
TRBV7-3	few	-	TRBJ1-1	17	CASSFDHSGYLNTEAFF	TGTGCCAGCAGCTTTGATCATTCAGGGTACTTGAACACTGAAGCTTTCTTT
TRBV7-6	-	TRBD2	TRBJ2-3	20	CASSLDPGLAVLPRTDTQYF	TGTGCCAGCAGCTTAGATCCGGGACTAGCGGTCCTACCCCGCACAGATACGCAGTATTTT
TRBV5-1	many	TRBD2	TRBJ2-1	16	CASSLNGGALYNEQFF	TGCGCCAGCAGCCTAAACGGGGGGGCCCTTTACAATGAGCAGTTCTTC
TRBV20-1	many	-	TRBJ2-1	12	CSASDGYNEQFF	TGCAGTGCTTCGGACGGATACAATGAGCAGTTCTTC
TRBV6-2/TRBV6-3	-	-	TRBJ2-1	15	CASSRRTALVNEQFF	TGTGCCAGCAGCCGACGGACCGCCCTTGTCAATGAGCAGTTCTTC
TRBV12-3/TRBV12-4	-	TRBD2	TRBJ2-3	17	CASSQGLAGGITDTQYF	TGTGCCAGCAGCCAGGGACTAGCGGGGGGAATCACAGATACGCAGTATTTT
TRBV7-2	-	-	TRBJ2-1	16	CASSLAGVYAYNEQFF	TGTGCCAGCAGCTTAGCGGGGGTTTATGCCTACAATGAGCAGTTCTTC
TRBV6-2/TRBV6-3	-	-	TRBJ1-6	15	CASTDRTAGHSPLHF	TGTGCCAGCACTGATCGGACAGCCGGGCATTCACCCCTCCACTTT
TRBV5-1	many	TRBD1	TRBJ1-1	14	CASSFGQGGTEAFF	TGCGCCAGCAGCTTTGGACAGGGAGGGACTGAAGCTTTCTTT
TRBV2	-	TRBD2	TRBJ2-1	14	CASRNDIAGVQQFF	TGTGCCAGCAGAAATGACATAGCGGGAGTACAGCAGTTCTTC
TRBV4-2	-	-	TRBJ2-3	15	CASSQDNRKTDTQYF	TGTGCCAGCAGCCAAGATAACCGGAAAACAGATACGCAGTATTTT
TRBV9	-	-	TRBJ2-5	16	CASSVVGRTSGETQYF	TGTGCCAGCAGCGTAGTGGGCAGGACCTCGGGTGAGACCCAGTACTTC
TRBV7-9	few	-	TRBJ2-2	14	CASSQYRDTGELFF	TGTGCCAGCAGCCAATACAGGGACACCGGGGAGCTGTTTTTT
TRBV6-5	few	-	TRBJ2-5	15	CASSYSRGLGGTQYF	TGTGCCAGCAGTTACTCGAGAGGCTTGGGGGGGACCCAGTACTTC
TRBV20-1	few	-	TRBJ1-1	14	CSASGGGLRTEAFF	TGCAGTGCTAGTGGGGGGGGTCTAAGGACTGAAGCTTTCTTT
TRBV7-9	many	-	TRBJ1-4	14	CASSLIATNEKLFF	TGTGCCAGCAGCTTGATTGCAACTAATGAAAAACTGTTTTTT
TRBV12-3/TRBV12-4	few	TRBD1	TRBJ1-1	13	CASRGTGPSEAFF	TGTGCCAGCAGGGGGACAGGACCCTCTGAAGCTTTCTTT
TRBV9	-	-	TRBJ2-3	15	CASSPEGVLSGTQYF	TGTGCCAGCAGTCCAGAGGGGGTCTTAAGCGGTACGCAGTATTTT
TRBV20-1	few	TRBD1	TRBJ2-2	15	CSASPAQGDTGELFF	TGCAGTGCTAGCCCTGCACAGGGGGACACCGGGGAGCTGTTTTTT